This is a list of T cell receptor beta chains from one sample in a study of T-cell reconstitution after alpha-beta-depleted transplantation in children. TCRdb ran MiXCR on the PCR reads and lists one entry per CDR3 protein. The table lists about 610,000 distinct CDR3 sequences, about 10% of them singletons, with less than 5% in the top ten. The material was PBMCs from the stem cell graft donor, obtained from the stem cell graft. Source of these receptors: a human donor who donated a stem cell graft to a child with acute myeloid leukemia. Both conserved end residues are part of each CDR3. D genes are given only for firm matches. Clone size appears in some rows only: once, few, many, or a class for an expanded clone.

few	NA	TRBJ1-2	TRBV15	TGTGCCACCAGCAGAGATCGACAAGGGGACGATGGCTACACCTTC	CATSRDRQGDDGYTF
many	TRBD2	TRBJ2-1	TRBV4-1	TGCGCCAGCAGCCGGCTAGCGGGAGGGAACCTCAATGAGCAGTTCTTC	CASSRLAGGNLNEQFF
NA	NA	TRBJ2-7	TRBV30	TGTGCCTCCTACTCGGGACTGAGCTCCTACGAGCAGTACTTC	CASYSGLSSYEQYF
NA	NA	TRBJ1-3	TRBV27	TGTGCCAGCAGTTTACAGGGCGACGCTTCTGGAAACACCATATATTTT	CASSLQGDASGNTIYF
NA	NA	TRBJ2-7	TRBV6-1	TGTGCCAGCGGGACGACCAGAAGCTCCTACGAGCAGTACTTC	CASGTTRSSYEQYF
NA	NA	TRBJ2-7	TRBV29-1	TGCAGCGTCGCTGGCGGCCCCGAGCAGTACTTC	CSVAGGPEQYF
NA	TRBD2	TRBJ2-1	TRBV4-2	TGTGCCAGCAGCCTACAGACTAGCGGGAGCCCTAAGGGGTTCTTC	CASSLQTSGSPKGFF
NA	TRBD2	TRBJ2-7	TRBV5-1	TGCGCCAGCAGCGGATCTAGCGGGGTCCGGGAAGAGCAGTACTTC	CASSGSSGVREEQYF
NA	TRBD1	TRBJ2-1	TRBV18	TGTGCCAGCTCAGAGACGGGACAGTCCCTTCTTGGCAATGAGCAGTTCTTC	CASSETGQSLLGNEQFF
few	NA	TRBJ2-1	TRBV7-3	TGTGCCAGCAGCCCCCAGCCTACAGGGTACGGCCACAATGAGCAGTTCTTC	CASSPQPTGYGHNEQFF
many	NA	TRBJ1-2	TRBV7-2	TGTGCCAGCAGCAGACCCCCAATTGGCTATGGCTACACCTTC	CASSRPPIGYGYTF